Sequencing of this TCR beta chain was carried out in a study of blood T cells in healthy people across ages. The ends were cut back, 0 bases at V and 2 bases at J, with 11 bases in the middle. Germline CDR1 SGHRS, CDR2 YFSETQ. The CDR3 consists of 15 residues. Donors each provided 8 to 10 milliliters of peripheral blood. Alongside a J-beta primer mix, a sample-barcoded 5' primer served in a second PCR lasting about 6 to 12 cycles. TCRdb re-called the 5' RACE reads through MiXCR, storing one row per CDR3 protein. The table lists 600,000 to 800,000 distinct CDR3 sequences, roughly 21% of them singletons.

The receptor comes from a man between 70 and 80 years old in good health. The genes are TRBV5-1 and TRBJ2-5, with D possibly matching TRBD1 (5 bases). Source material: blood. CDR3 sequence: CASSLVNTGQETQYF. CDR3 nucleotide sequence: TGCGCCAGCAGCTTGGTTAATACAGGTCAAGAGACCCAGTACTTC.